These T cell receptor beta chains were read from a single sample in a study of radiotherapy plus CTLA-4 blockade in lung cancer. Assay used: immunoSEQ multiplex PCR; TCRdb lists only in-frame clones, some missing. The sample carries approximately 28,000 clones, roughly 83% recorded once. Specimen: peripheral blood, collected from a patient treated with radiotherapy plus ipilimumab. These receptors originate from a human donor with non-small cell lung cancer that progressed on radiotherapy plus ipilimumab. The CDR3 runs from the conserved cysteine through the conserved F or W. The D gene is left open where the match is weak. Clone size is given for some rows only: seen once, a few or many times, or a class if the clone is expanded.

d_call	v_call	j_call	clone_size	cdr3_aa	cdr3_nt
-	TRBV6-5	TRBJ1-1	-	CASSYGGPEVAFF	TGTGCCAGCAGTTACGGAGGGCCCGAGGTAGCTTTCTTT
-	TRBV28	TRBJ1-1	-	CASEGEGGNTEAFF	TGTGCCAGCGAGGGAGAGGGGGGGAACACTGAAGCTTTCTTT
-	TRBV5-6	TRBJ1-5	-	CASSLRKQPNQPQHF	TGTGCCAGCAGCTTGCGGAAACAGCCCAATCAGCCCCAGCATTTT
TRBD2	TRBV7-8	TRBJ2-3	-	CASKRGSGASTDTQYF	TGTGCCAGCAAACGAGGCAGCGGGGCTAGCACAGATACGCAGTATTTT
TRBD1	TRBV5-1	TRBJ1-1	-	CASSSTGTARDTEAFF	TGCGCCAGCAGCTCCACGGGGACAGCCCGAGACACTGAAGCTTTCTTT
-	TRBV7-8	TRBJ1-5	-	CASSSGGSNQPQHF	TGTGCCAGCAGCTCGGGGGGAAGCAATCAGCCCCAGCATTTT
TRBD1	TRBV6-6	TRBJ2-5	-	CASSFPPPQGGEQYF	TGTGCCAGCAGTTTCCCCCCCCCACAGGGGGGTGAGCAGTACTTC
-	TRBV15	TRBJ1-1	-	CATSSIPLRRTEAFF	TGTGCCACCAGCAGCATCCCCTTGAGAAGGACTGAAGCTTTCTTT
-	TRBV4-3	TRBJ1-2	-	CASSQVIAGRGYTF	TGCGCCAGCAGCCAAGTAATAGCAGGGAGAGGCTACACCTTC
-	TRBV5-1	TRBJ2-3	-	CASSILNSDTDTQYF	TGCGCCAGCAGTATTCTTAATTCCGACACAGATACGCAGTATTTT
TRBD1	TRBV7-9	TRBJ1-1	-	CASGQGNTEAFF	TGTGCCAGCGGACAGGGTAACACTGAAGCTTTCTTT
-	TRBV7-9	TRBJ1-2	-	CASSLNADFYGYTF	TGTGCCAGCAGCTTAAACGCGGATTTCTATGGCTACACCTTC
-	TRBV6-5	TRBJ1-1	-	CASRERSGRDTEAFF	TGTGCCAGCAGGGAAAGGAGTGGCAGGGACACTGAAGCTTTCTTT
TRBD2	TRBV28	TRBJ2-7	-	CASSPLAGYEQYF	TGTGCCAGCAGTCCATTAGCGGGCTACGAGCAGTACTTC
-	TRBV4-1	TRBJ1-6	-	CASSPGGGRSPLHF	TGCGCCAGCAGCCCAGGAGGGGGTCGGTCACCCCTCCACTTT
TRBD1	TRBV12-5	TRBJ2-5	-	CASGHSGTGEETQYF	TGTGCTAGTGGTCACTCCGGGACAGGAGAAGAGACCCAGTACTTC
-	TRBV5-6	TRBJ1-1	-	CASSGFGGVEAFF	TGTGCCAGCAGCGGTTTCGGCGGGGTTGAAGCTTTCTTT
TRBD1	TRBV19	TRBJ1-5	-	CASSGTGRQPQHF	TGTGCCAGTAGTGGGACAGGCAGGCAGCCCCAGCATTTT
-	TRBV30	TRBJ2-4	-	CAWEGPSAKNIQYF	TGTGCCTGGGAGGGGCCTTCGGCCAAAAACATTCAGTACTTC
-	TRBV20-1	TRBJ2-7	-	CSARQSYEQYF	TGCAGTGCTAGACAGTCCTACGAGCAGTACTTC
-	TRBV27	TRBJ1-5	-	CASSSIGGGGNQPQHF	TGTGCCAGCAGCTCCATCGGGGGGGGAGGCAATCAGCCCCAGCATTTT
-	TRBV7-9	TRBJ1-1	-	CASSLWAVENTEAFF	TGTGCCAGCAGCTTATGGGCCGTGGAGAACACTGAAGCTTTCTTT
-	TRBV29-1	TRBJ1-2	-	CSVTGDYGYTF	TGCAGCGTTACGGGGGACTATGGCTACACCTTC
-	TRBV5-5	TRBJ1-2	-	CASSLSGAFNYGYTF	TGTGCCAGCAGCTTGTCGGGAGCCTTTAACTATGGCTACACCTTC
-	TRBV14	TRBJ1-1	-	CASSPMFEGSYTEAFF	TGTGCCAGCAGCCCCATGTTCGAGGGGTCCTACACTGAAGCTTTCTTT
-	TRBV4-2	TRBJ1-2	-	CASSQEEWTVATYGYTF	TGTGCCAGCAGCCAAGAAGAGTGGACGGTTGCGACCTATGGCTACACCTTC
TRBD1	TRBV30	TRBJ2-5	-	CAWSYRTGVRGQETQYF	TGTGCCTGGAGTTACAGGACAGGGGTAAGAGGGCAAGAGACCCAGTACTTC
TRBD1	TRBV7-2	TRBJ1-1	-	CASSKTGGGTEAFF	TGTGCCAGCAGCAAGACAGGGGGCGGGACTGAAGCTTTCTTT
-	TRBV25-1	TRBJ2-7	few	CASSELGEAYEQYF	TGTGCCAGCAGTGAATTGGGGGAAGCCTACGAGCAGTACTTC
-	TRBV14	TRBJ2-2	-	CASSQDRGTTNTGELFF	TGTGCCAGCAGCCAAGACAGGGGTACCACGAACACCGGGGAGCTGTTTTTT
TRBD2	TRBV18	TRBJ2-3	-	CASSPGLAGGTDTQYF	TGTGCCAGCTCACCTGGACTAGCGGGGGGGACAGATACGCAGTATTTT
-	TRBV27	TRBJ2-3	-	CASSSPQGGRSRTDTQYF	TGTGCCAGCAGTTCCCCCCAAGGGGGAAGGAGTAGAACAGATACGCAGTATTTT
-	TRBV28	TRBJ2-7	-	CASSPQLGLATYEQYF	TGTGCCAGCAGTCCGCAACTGGGACTGGCAACCTACGAGCAGTACTTC
-	TRBV2	TRBJ2-7	once	CASSRTDSYEQYF	TGTGCCAGCAGTCGGACCGACTCCTACGAGCAGTACTTC
-	TRBV27	TRBJ1-4	-	CASTRYPIRTNEKLFF	TGTGCCAGCACTCGGTACCCTATAAGAACTAATGAAAAACTGTTTTTT
TRBD1	TRBV11-1	TRBJ2-7	-	CASSLYRGSYEQYF	TGTGCCAGCAGCTTATACAGGGGTTCCTACGAGCAGTACTTC
-	TRBV9	TRBJ2-7	-	CASSVAGYEQYF	TGTGCCAGCAGCGTAGCTGGCTACGAGCAGTACTTC